A selection of T cell receptor beta chains follows, all from one sample in a study of beta chain features in type 1 diabetes. The table came from immunoSEQ multiplex PCR; TCRdb's copy has only in-frame clones and leaves some out. This sample carries 640,000 or so clones, roughly an eighth of them seen once, and the ten largest clones take less than 0.025%. The sample comprised naive CD4+ T cells from blood. Receptors were obtained from a man between 18 and 35 years old with type 1 diabetes. Both conserved end residues are part of each CDR3. The D gene is left open where the match is weak. Size values are once, few and many counts, or a class for expanded clones, and some rows have none.

d_gene,j_gene,v_gene,abundance,CDR3aa,CDR3nt
NA,TRBJ2-1,TRBV7-2,NA,CASSVAGTANEQFF,TGTGCCAGCAGCGTGGCCGGGACCGCCAATGAGCAGTTCTTC
NA,TRBJ1-3,TRBV30,NA,CAWSVPSGNTIYF,TGTGCCTGGAGTGTCCCCTCTGGAAACACCATATATTTT
NA,TRBJ2-3,TRBV7-7,NA,CASSLGTTGADTQYF,TGTGCCAGCAGCCTCGGGACGACCGGAGCAGATACGCAGTATTTT
NA,TRBJ2-7,TRBV28,few,CASRAWALSYEQYF,TGTGCCAGCAGGGCTTGGGCTCTCTCCTACGAGCAGTACTTC
TRBD1,TRBJ1-5,TRBV27,NA,CASSLSPGGGNQPQHF,TGTGCCAGCAGTTTATCGCCAGGGGGCGGGAATCAGCCCCAGCATTTT
TRBD2,TRBJ2-3,TRBV9,NA,CASSAGLAGGGITDTQYF,TGTGCCAGCAGCGCTGGACTAGCGGGGGGAGGTATCACAGATACGCAGTATTTT
NA,TRBJ1-5,TRBV5-8,few,CASSFEKQGRGNQPQHF,TGTGCCAGCAGCTTTGAGAAACAGGGTCGGGGCAATCAGCCCCAGCATTTT
TRBD2,TRBJ2-7,TRBV30,NA,CAWRETSFRNEQYF,TGTGCCTGGAGGGAGACTAGCTTCAGGAACGAGCAGTACTTC
NA,TRBJ2-1,TRBV11-2,few,CASSHTGGYNEQFF,TGTGCCAGCAGTCATACCGGAGGCTACAATGAGCAGTTCTTC
TRBD1,TRBJ1-5,TRBV30,NA,CAWSVGGGHLNQPQHF,TGTGCCTGGAGTGTAGGAGGGGGCCATCTCAATCAGCCCCAGCATTTT
NA,TRBJ2-6,TRBV10-3,few,CAISVGANVLTF,TGTGCCATCAGTGTTGGGGCCAACGTCCTGACTTTC
TRBD1,TRBJ2-4,TRBV9,few,CASSVGGTGGGKNIQYF,TGTGCCAGCAGCGTAGGTGGGACAGGGGGTGGCAAAAACATTCAGTACTTC
TRBD1,TRBJ2-2,TRBV27,once,CASGPDRGRTGELFF,TGTGCCAGCGGACCAGACAGGGGAAGAACCGGGGAGCTGTTTTTT
NA,TRBJ1-2,TRBV30,once,CAWSVERVKGYTF,TGTGCCTGGAGTGTGGAAAGGGTAAAGGGCTACACCTTC
NA,TRBJ1-2,TRBV7-9,NA,CASSAWADRNYGYTF,TGTGCCAGCAGCGCATGGGCAGACAGAAACTATGGCTACACCTTC
TRBD1,TRBJ2-7,TRBV7-9,NA,CASSYQGAVYEQYF,TGTGCCAGCAGCTACCAGGGGGCTGTCTACGAGCAGTACTTC
NA,TRBJ1-2,TRBV6-5,few,CASSTLIDSAHGYTF,TGTGCCAGCAGCACCCTAATTGACAGCGCGCATGGCTACACCTTC
NA,TRBJ1-6,TRBV6-1,few,CASRQGYSPLHF,TGTGCCAGCAGGCAGGGTTATTCACCCCTCCACTTT
NA,TRBJ2-5,TRBV30,few,CAWSVQAETQYF,TGTGCCTGGAGTGTACAGGCAGAGACCCAGTACTTC
NA,TRBJ2-2,TRBV30,few,CAWTSGAGELFF,TGTGCCTGGACCTCGGGGGCCGGGGAGCTGTTTTTT
NA,TRBJ1-1,TRBV29-1,few,CSALAIVNTEAFF,TGCAGCGCCCTGGCGATAGTGAACACTGAAGCTTTCTTT
NA,TRBJ1-3,TRBV2,few,CASSQVNSGNTIYF,TGTGCCAGTTCACAGGTAAACTCTGGAAACACCATATATTTT
NA,TRBJ1-2,TRBV10-3,few,CAIGGGSGYGYTF,TGTGCCATCGGGGGCGGTAGCGGCTATGGCTACACCTTC
NA,TRBJ2-1,TRBV20-1,once,CSAGESNEQFF,TGCAGTGCTGGGGAGTCCAATGAGCAGTTCTTC
NA,TRBJ2-1,TRBV28,NA,CASSLLGIGNEQFF,TGTGCCAGCAGTTTACTAGGGATCGGCAATGAGCAGTTCTTC
NA,TRBJ2-1,TRBV9,NA,CASSVLAHYNEQFF,TGTGCCAGCAGCGTACTAGCGCATTACAATGAGCAGTTCTTC
NA,TRBJ1-5,TRBV2,NA,CASSGDLQGNQPQHF,TGTGCCAGCAGCGGGGACTTACAGGGAAATCAGCCCCAGCATTTT
NA,TRBJ1-1,TRBV29-1,NA,CSVSGTEGTEAFF,TGCAGCGTTTCCGGGACGGAGGGTACTGAAGCTTTCTTT
NA,TRBJ1-1,TRBV6-5,once,CASSREHMNTEAFF,TGTGCCAGCAGCCGAGAACACATGAACACTGAAGCTTTCTTT
NA,TRBJ2-5,TRBV2,NA,CASRTLGGGETQYF,TGTGCCAGCAGGACCCTAGGCGGAGGGGAGACCCAGTACTTC
NA,TRBJ2-2,TRBV5-4,NA,CASSLGRSLTGELFF,TGTGCCAGCAGCTTGGGGCGGTCGCTCACCGGGGAGCTGTTTTTT
NA,TRBJ1-1,TRBV18,NA,CASSPSVAGSNTEAFF,TGTGCCAGCTCACCATCTGTCGCAGGGTCGAACACTGAAGCTTTCTTT
NA,TRBJ2-5,TRBV10-3,few,CAISAGERETQYF,TGTGCCATCAGTGCGGGGGAACGGGAGACCCAGTACTTC
TRBD1,TRBJ1-6,TRBV7-2,NA,CASSLAGQVNSPLHF,TGTGCCAGCAGCTTAGCGGGACAGGTGAATTCACCCCTCCACTTT
NA,TRBJ2-4,TRBV7-9,NA,CASSLTNPGQAKNIQYF,TGTGCCAGCAGCCTCACGAATCCGGGGCAAGCCAAAAACATTCAGTACTTC
NA,TRBJ2-1,TRBV5-1,once,CASSLGQGGLNEQFF,TGCGCCAGCAGCTTGGGTCAGGGCGGGCTCAATGAGCAGTTCTTC
NA,TRBJ2-5,TRBV11-3,few,CASSLAPGFQETQYF,TGTGCCAGCAGCTTAGCCCCAGGGTTTCAAGAGACCCAGTACTTC
NA,TRBJ2-3,TRBV4-1,few,CASSQDRLARVATQYF,TGCGCCAGCAGCCAAGACCGGCTAGCGCGGGTCGCTACGCAGTATTTT
NA,TRBJ1-6,TRBV5-1,NA,CASSPWGGDGSPLHF,TGCGCCAGCAGCCCCTGGGGAGGGGATGGATCACCCCTCCACTTT
NA,TRBJ1-5,TRBV6-5,NA,CASSPGLHSNQPQHF,TGTGCCAGCAGCCCGGGACTCCATAGCAATCAGCCCCAGCATTTT
NA,TRBJ2-7,TRBV10-3,few,CAIGQASSYEQYF,TGTGCCATCGGCCAGGCGAGCTCCTACGAGCAGTACTTC
TRBD1,TRBJ1-1,TRBV7-3,NA,CANPQDRGTEAFF,TGTGCCAACCCACAGGACAGGGGCACTGAAGCTTTCTTT
NA,TRBJ2-5,TRBV25-1,NA,CASSEYVLETQYF,TGTGCCAGCAGTGAATACGTTTTAGAGACCCAGTACTTC
NA,TRBJ1-3,TRBV7-9,few,CASSLEPPAGNTIYF,TGTGCCAGCAGCTTAGAACCACCCGCTGGAAACACCATATATTTT
NA,TRBJ1-1,TRBV5-1,few,CASSLSQVNTEAFF,TGCGCCAGCAGCTTGTCTCAGGTGAACACTGAAGCTTTCTTT
NA,TRBJ1-1,TRBV23-1,few,CASSQGTPRKGEAFF,TGCGCCAGCAGTCAGGGGACCCCCAGGAAGGGTGAAGCTTTCTTT
NA,TRBJ1-5,TRBV6-6,NA,CAIGSDKSNQPQHF,TGTGCCATCGGGTCGGACAAAAGCAATCAGCCCCAGCATTTT
NA,TRBJ2-5,TRBV6-5,NA,CASSPTREGTQYF,TGTGCCAGCAGCCCCACGAGGGAAGGAACCCAGTACTTC
NA,TRBJ2-6,TRBV14,NA,CASSQASGANVLTF,TGTGCCAGCAGCCAAGCATCCGGGGCCAACGTCCTGACTTTC
NA,TRBJ1-6,TRBV2,few,CASRQVAGSYNSPLHF,TGTGCCAGCAGACAAGTGGCAGGGTCCTATAATTCACCCCTCCACTTT
TRBD1,TRBJ1-3,TRBV7-2,NA,CASNRDSRSGNTIYF,TGTGCCAGCAACCGGGACAGCCGCTCTGGAAACACCATATATTTT
NA,TRBJ1-6,TRBV30,few,CAWSAGTVPAPLHF,TGTGCCTGGAGTGCGGGGACTGTTCCGGCACCCCTCCACTTT
NA,TRBJ2-1,TRBV6-4,NA,CASSRNGARDNEQFF,TGTGCCAGCAGTCGCAACGGGGCGCGGGACAATGAGCAGTTCTTC
NA,TRBJ1-2,TRBV30,NA,CAWSAGREENYGYTF,TGTGCCTGGAGTGCAGGCAGGGAGGAGAACTATGGCTACACCTTC
NA,TRBJ2-7,TRBV19,NA,CASSTPRGYYEQYF,TGTGCCAGTAGTACCCCGCGGGGTTACTACGAGCAGTACTTC
NA,TRBJ1-5,TRBV16,few,CASSQLQGIGNQPQHF,TGTGCCAGCAGCCAACTACAGGGAATCGGCAATCAGCCCCAGCATTTT